This T cell receptor beta chain was captured by sequencing in a study of blood T cells in healthy people across ages. General study results and limits: The fall in TCR beta diversity per million T cells was roughly linear with age. Because sorting was not performed, PBMCs prevented conclusive naive versus antigen-experienced comparison.

With respect to this clonotype: Its antigen is unknown.

Using a J-beta primer mix together with a sample-barcoded 5' primer, a second PCR was run for roughly 6 to 11 cycles. TCRdb used MiXCR to reprocess the 5' RACE reads, holding one entry per CDR3 protein. The repertoire has some 1.5 million distinct CDR3 sequences, 28% of them found once; the top ten carry 7.7%. Germline-derived CDR1 and CDR2 are MNHEY and SVGAGI. CDR3 length equals 15 residues. V was pared by 8 bases and J by 4 bases, with 11 bases of the junction left unmatched. Russia was home to the donors, healthy Caucasian individuals aged roughly 6 to 90. The source is a woman aged 25 to 39 in good health. V is TRBV6-5 and J is TRBJ2-3, with 8 nucleotides matching TRBD1. Sequenced sample: blood. CDR3 protein: CASGRNPRGPDTQYF. The CDR3 DNA sequence: TGTGCCAGCGGTAGAAACCCCAGGGGGCCAGATACGCAGTATTTT.